Sequencing of this T cell receptor (beta chain) was carried out in a study of regulatory T cells in long-lasting Graves disease (dated by TCRdb to about 2021). At the level of the whole study: Newly diagnosed Graves' disease patients had taken antithyroid drugs for less than 3 months. TCR sequencing covered roughly 13 persistent and 20 newly diagnosed Graves' disease patients, 33 samples in total. The study took place in China and was registered as a clinical trial. Persistent Graves' disease patients were compared with newly diagnosed Graves' disease patients by peripheral blood TCR sequencing and RNA sequencing. Paper-wide results and their limitations: The small sample size was acknowledged by the authors as a limitation that may reduce accuracy. Persistent patients shared more public clonotypes among themselves (under 3,000) than newly diagnosed patients did (approximately 970). TRBV28, TRBJ1-2 and TRBJ2-5 were preferentially used in persistent disease, while TRBV20-1 and TRBJ2-1 were favored in newly diagnosed disease. Compared with newly diagnosed patients, persistent Graves' disease patients had lower TCR Shannon entropy and fewer highly expanded clones, which suggests clonal expansion. The study examined only peripheral blood because the primary lesion, thyroid tissue, could not be accessed. Sequencing and analysis were restricted to the TCR beta chain.

Library prep was done by multiplex PCR. The data were produced on an Illumina HiSeq 4000. iRepertoire HTBI primers and Arm-PCR amplification of CDR3 regions were used to construct TCR beta libraries. PCR products were gel purified before sequencing. As for the original processing: Gene usage analysis of CDR3 amino acid clonotypes used the 60 to 75 TRBV and 12 to 15 TRBJ segments found across samples. Filtered high-quality paired reads were merged into contigs using COPE and FqMerger. BLAST was used to align contigs to IMGT TRBV, TRBD and TRBJ reference genes, with CDR3 defined following IMGT. Any clonotype with a frequency above 0.1% was counted as a highly expanded clone. Shannon entropy served as the measure of repertoire diversity, while the Gini coefficient captured V-J evenness. A clonotype was considered public if more than one individual shared it. The public reads were run again by TCRdb, first through fastp at Q25 and then through MiXCR, and only productive beta chains were kept. Here each entry gathers all rows of one CDR3 protein and keeps the most common genes and DNA. TCRdb's processing, not the study's, gives the V and J calls here. Counted in this sample were approximately 350,000 distinct CDR3 sequences; roughly a sixth of them appeared once. The ten largest clonotypes hold 25% to 30% of the sample.

This clonotype was observed at least ten times. No cognate antigen has been identified for it. Per-base quality was not reported, and no clone a single base away is much larger than it. Reading from cysteine to phenylalanine, the CDR3 counts 14 amino acids. Only the CDR3 DNA is retained, 42 bases long and in frame from the first base. CDR1 and CDR2 are drawn from the germline V gene: SGHRS, YFSETQ. Compared with germline, V lacks 2 bases and J lacks 2 bases; bases without a gene match: 3. Read against the paper, the sample's time point label means: newly diagnosed GD, antithyroid drugs for less than 3 months. RNA was extracted from PBMCs in TRIzol for both TCR sequencing and RNA sequencing. The diagnosis of Graves' disease followed American Thyroid Association guidelines. The patients came from an endocrinology department in Xi'an, China. Each patient gave approximately 10 milliliters of peripheral blood, collected in an EDTA anticoagulant tube. PBMCs were isolated by Ficoll Paque Plus density gradient separation without further T cell sorting. An Agilent 2100 Bioanalyzer and agarose gel were used to check RNA quality, and a NanoDrop 2000 was used to measure RNA concentration.

These data are also associated with another study on T cells in Graves' hyperthyroidism and ophthalmopathy. The second study's authors report: Stable Graves' hyperthyroidism was defined as the absence of progression to ophthalmopathy over 18 months of follow-up. The hyperthyroidism patients were between 18 and 65 years old and newly diagnosed, with a disease duration of less than 2 months. Patients with uncontrolled infections, other autoimmune diseases, pregnancy or lactation were excluded. Diagnoses were established on the basis of clinical symptoms, serum thyroxine and TRAb, thyroid ultrasound, and orbital computed tomography. The first round of RT-PCR for the TCR CDR3 was performed with the HTBI primer set and the Qiagen OneStep RT-PCR kit. Most expanded thyroid clonotypes (frequency above 0.001) were also detected in blood, a finding suggesting that blood repertoires may reflect thyroid immune responses. A 13 V-J signature model separated ophthalmopathy from stable hyperthyroidism, with approximately 87% sensitivity and 81.08% specificity in cross-validation and 80%/75% in testing. In validation, progression to ophthalmopathy was predicted by the model with 70.59% sensitivity and 72.22% specificity, a median of 6.5 months before onset. To identify distinguishing TCR V-J signatures, a discovery cohort of 95 to 100 patients was used, comprising some 43 with Graves' ophthalmopathy and some 60 with stable Graves' hyperthyroidism. Prospective prediction of ophthalmopathy was tested in an independent validation cohort of fewer than 20 hyperthyroidism patients and around 16 patients who later progressed to ophthalmopathy. The approximately 100 discovery patients were randomly split 7:3 into training and test sets. Thyroid tissue and blood T-cell repertoires from about 6 Graves' hyperthyroidism patients were also compared in the study. After sampling, hyperthyroidism patients received methimazole starting at 30 mg daily, and ophthalmopathy patients received high-dose intravenous methylprednisolone. A second multiplex PCR round built the libraries, followed by size selection and purification. Libraries were sequenced paired-end with 100 bp reads on an Illumina HiSeq2000. SOAPnuke was used to process the raw data, with reads discarded if the reads contained adapters or uncalled bases, had a mean Phred below 15, or lacked an exact constant-primer or identifier match. High-quality paired reads were merged with COPE v1.2.5, and unique nucleotide sequences were defined as clonotypes. MiTCR v1.1 was used to align the clonotypes against IMGT TRBV, TRBD and TRBJ reference segments. Only V-J combinations with frequency above 0.0001, covering about 99% of repertoires, were analysed. A TCS score was defined as the ratio between F50 (clonal expansion) and ExV (chaos), using BLOSUM62-based TCRdist between CDR3 peptides within each V-J. Welch's t-statistics and random forest reduced just over 500 V-J features to roughly 13, which were used in a naive Bayes classifier (R e1071). No statistical method was used to fix the sample size in advance, and group allocation was not hidden from the investigators. The paper reports TCR Vbeta CDR3 sequencing of approximately 140 peripheral blood samples: under 45 ophthalmopathy, approximately 74 hyperthyroidism and approximately 17 progressor patients.

The source was peripheral blood mononuclear cells (PBMCs), collected at new diagnosis, from a patient treated with antithyroid drugs. The receptor was isolated from a man aged 35 to 55 with Graves disease. Donor details come from another sample of the same person, matched by shared clones. The chain is assembled from TRBV5-1 and TRBJ2-7; 8 nucleotides in the junction match TRBD2. The DNA is as follows: TGCGCCAGCAGCTTCGGGGGGGGAGCCTACGAGCAGTACTTC. Its translation reads: CASSFGGGAYEQYF.